The clone carrying this TCR beta chain occurred many times. Its antigen is unknown. Using its own MiXCR run on the 5' RACE reads, TCRdb lists one record per CDR3 protein. This table holds 25,000 to 35,000 distinct CDR3 sequences, about 1.6% found once. These data are taken from a study of neurological immune-mediated disorders. Overall study findings and caveats: The multiple sclerosis repertoire cluster was associated with no clinical or MRI feature.

The CDR3 has 12 residues. The V and J ends lost 3 bases and 7 bases respectively, with 9 bases between them. The germline gives CDR1 SGHTA, CDR2 FQGNSA. Sequencing was performed on PBMCs. V gene TRBV7-2 combines with J gene TRBJ1-1; tentative D call: TRBD1 (5 bases). This TCR derives from a woman under 40 with multiple sclerosis. The CDR3 sequence is CASSFSRDEAFF. DNA for the CDR3: TGTGCCAGCAGCTTCAGCAGGGATGAAGCTTTCTTT.